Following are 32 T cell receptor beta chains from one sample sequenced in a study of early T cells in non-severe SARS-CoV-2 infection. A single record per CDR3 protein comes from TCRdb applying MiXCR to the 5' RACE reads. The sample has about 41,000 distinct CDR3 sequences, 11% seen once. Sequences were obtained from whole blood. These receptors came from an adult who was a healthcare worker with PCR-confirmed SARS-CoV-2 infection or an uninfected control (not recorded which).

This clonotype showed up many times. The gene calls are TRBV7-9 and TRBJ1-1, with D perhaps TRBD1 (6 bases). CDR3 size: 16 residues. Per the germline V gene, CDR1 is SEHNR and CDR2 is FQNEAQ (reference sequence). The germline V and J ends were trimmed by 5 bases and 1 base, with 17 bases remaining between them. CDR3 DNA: TGTGCCAGCAGCCCCGACGGGGGGCAAGGGAACACTGAAGCTTTCTTT. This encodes CASSPDGGQGNTEAFF.

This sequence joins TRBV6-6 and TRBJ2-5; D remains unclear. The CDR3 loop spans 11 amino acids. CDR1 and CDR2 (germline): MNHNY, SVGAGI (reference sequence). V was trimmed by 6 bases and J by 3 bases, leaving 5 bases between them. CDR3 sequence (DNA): TGTGCCAGCAGCTTTGAAGAGACCCAGTACTTC. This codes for CASSFEETQYF.

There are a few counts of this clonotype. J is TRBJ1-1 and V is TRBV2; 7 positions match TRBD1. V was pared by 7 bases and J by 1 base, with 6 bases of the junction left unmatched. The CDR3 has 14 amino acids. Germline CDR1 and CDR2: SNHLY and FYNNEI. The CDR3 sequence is CASIPDRWNTEAFF. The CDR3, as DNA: TGTGCCAGCATCCCGGACAGGTGGAACACTGAAGCTTTCTTT. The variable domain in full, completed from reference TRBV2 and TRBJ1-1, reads EPEVTQTPSHQVTQMGQEVILRCVPISNHLYFYWYRQILGQKVEFLVSFYNNEISEKSEIFDDQFSVERPDGSNFTLKIRSTKLEDSAMYFCASIPDRWNTEAFFGQGTRLTVV.

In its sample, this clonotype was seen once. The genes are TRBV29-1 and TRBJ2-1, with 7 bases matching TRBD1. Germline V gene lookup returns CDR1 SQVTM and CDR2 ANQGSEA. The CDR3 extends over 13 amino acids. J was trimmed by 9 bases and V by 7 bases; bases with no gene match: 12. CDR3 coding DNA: TGCAGCGCCGCCCGGGACAGAAGAGGTGAGCAGTTCTTC. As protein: CSAARDRRGEQFF.

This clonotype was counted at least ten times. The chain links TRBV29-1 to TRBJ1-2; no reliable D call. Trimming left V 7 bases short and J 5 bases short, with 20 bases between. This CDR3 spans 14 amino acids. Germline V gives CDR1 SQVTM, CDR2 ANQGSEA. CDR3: CSAAASPGNYGYTF. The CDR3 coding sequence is TGCAGCGCTGCTGCCTCCCCGGGAAATTATGGCTACACCTTC.

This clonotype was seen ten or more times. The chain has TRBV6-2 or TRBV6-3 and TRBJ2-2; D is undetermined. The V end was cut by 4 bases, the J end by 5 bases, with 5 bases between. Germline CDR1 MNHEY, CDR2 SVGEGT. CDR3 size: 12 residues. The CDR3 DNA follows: TGTGCCAGCAGTTTTAGGACCGGGGAGCTGTTTTTT. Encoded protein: CASSFRTGELFF.

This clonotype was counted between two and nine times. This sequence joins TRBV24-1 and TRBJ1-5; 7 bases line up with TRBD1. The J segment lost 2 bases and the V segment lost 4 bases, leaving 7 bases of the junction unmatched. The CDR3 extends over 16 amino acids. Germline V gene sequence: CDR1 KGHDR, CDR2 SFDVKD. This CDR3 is CATSDAQGHGNQPQHF. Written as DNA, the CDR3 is TGTGCCACCAGTGACGCACAGGGGCACGGCAATCAGCCCCAGCATTTT.

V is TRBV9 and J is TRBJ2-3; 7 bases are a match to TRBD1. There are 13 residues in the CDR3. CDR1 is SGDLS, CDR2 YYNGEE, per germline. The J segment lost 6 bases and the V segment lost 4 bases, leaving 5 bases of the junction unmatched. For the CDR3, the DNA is TGTGCCAGCAGCACCACAGGGGTGGATACGCAGTATTTT. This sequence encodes CASSTTGVDTQYF.

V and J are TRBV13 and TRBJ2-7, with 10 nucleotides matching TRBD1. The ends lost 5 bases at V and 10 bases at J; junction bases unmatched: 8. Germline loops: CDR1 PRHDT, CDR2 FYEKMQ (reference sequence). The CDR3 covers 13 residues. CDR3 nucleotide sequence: TGTGCCAGCAGCCCGGACAGGGGGGGTTCCCAGTACTTC. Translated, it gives CASSPDRGGSQYF. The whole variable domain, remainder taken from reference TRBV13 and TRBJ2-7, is AAGVIQSPRHLIKEKRETATLKCYPIPRHDTVYWYQQGPGQDPQFLISFYEKMQSDKGSIPDRFSAQQFSDYHSELNMSSLELGDSALYFCASSPDRGGSQYFGPGTRLTVT.

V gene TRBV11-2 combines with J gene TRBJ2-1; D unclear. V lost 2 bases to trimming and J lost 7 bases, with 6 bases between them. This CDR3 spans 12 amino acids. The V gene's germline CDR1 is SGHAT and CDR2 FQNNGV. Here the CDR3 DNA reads TGTGCCAGCAGCTTAAACAGAAATGAGCAGTTCTTC. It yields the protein CASSLNRNEQFF.

Here the CDR3 DNA reads TGTGCCAGCAGTTTCAGTAGTGTTGAGCAGTACTTC. It encodes CASSFSSVEQYF. The chain combines TRBV12-3 or TRBV12-4 with TRBJ2-7; D gene uncertain. Trimming pared 3 bases from V and 7 bases from J, leaving 10 bases between. The CDR3 is 12 amino acids.

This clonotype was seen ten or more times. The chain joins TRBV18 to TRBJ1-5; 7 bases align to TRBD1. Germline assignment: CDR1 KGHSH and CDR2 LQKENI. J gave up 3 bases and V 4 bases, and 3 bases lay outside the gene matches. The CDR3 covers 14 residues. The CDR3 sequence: CASSLGTDNQPQHF. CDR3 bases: TGTGCCAGCTCACTGGGGACAGACAATCAGCCCCAGCATTTT.

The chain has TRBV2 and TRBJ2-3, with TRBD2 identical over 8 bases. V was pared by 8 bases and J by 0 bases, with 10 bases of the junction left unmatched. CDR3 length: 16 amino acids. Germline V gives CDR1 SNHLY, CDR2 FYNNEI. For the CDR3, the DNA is TGTGCCAGCCAGCGCGCGGGGGGAAGGAGCACAGATACGCAGTATTTT. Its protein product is CASQRAGGRSTDTQYF.

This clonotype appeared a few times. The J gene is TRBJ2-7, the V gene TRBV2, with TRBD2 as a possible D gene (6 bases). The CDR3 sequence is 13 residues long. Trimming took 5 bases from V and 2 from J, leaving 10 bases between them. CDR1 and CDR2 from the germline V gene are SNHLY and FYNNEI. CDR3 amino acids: CASSFGGTYEQYF. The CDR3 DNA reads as TGTGCCAGCAGTTTCGGGGGAACCTACGAGCAGTACTTC.

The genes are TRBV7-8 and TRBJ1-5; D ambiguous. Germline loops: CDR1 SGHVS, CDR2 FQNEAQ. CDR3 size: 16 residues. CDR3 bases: TGTGTATCCGGGCCAGGACCAACAAGGGGCAATCAGCCCCAGCATTTT. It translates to CVSGPGPTRGNQPQHF.

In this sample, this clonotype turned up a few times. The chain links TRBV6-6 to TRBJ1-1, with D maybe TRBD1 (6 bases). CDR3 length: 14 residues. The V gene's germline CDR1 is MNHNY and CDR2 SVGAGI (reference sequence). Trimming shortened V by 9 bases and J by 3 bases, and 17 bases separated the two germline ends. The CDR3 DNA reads TGTGCCAGTTGCAGGGGAAGCAAGGACACTGAAGCTTTCTTT. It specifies CASCRGSKDTEAFF.

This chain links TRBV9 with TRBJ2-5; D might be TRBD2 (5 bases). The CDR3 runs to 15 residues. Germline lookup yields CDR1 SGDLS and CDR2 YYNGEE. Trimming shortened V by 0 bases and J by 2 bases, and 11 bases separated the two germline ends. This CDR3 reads CASSVDSGIQETQYF. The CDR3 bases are TGTGCCAGCAGCGTAGATTCGGGAATTCAAGAGACCCAGTACTTC.

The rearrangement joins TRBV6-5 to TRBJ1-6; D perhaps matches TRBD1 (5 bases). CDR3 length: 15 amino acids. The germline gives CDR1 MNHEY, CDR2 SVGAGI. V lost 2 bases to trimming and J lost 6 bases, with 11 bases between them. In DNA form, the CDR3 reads TGTGCCAGCAGTTACCTGCGGGGGTCTAATTCACCCCTCCACTTT. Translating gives CASSYLRGSNSPLHF.

CDR3: CASSFGYSGANVLTF. The DNA for the CDR3 is TGCGCCAGCAGCTTCGGGTACTCTGGGGCCAACGTCCTGACTTTC. The V call is TRBV5-1, the J call TRBJ2-6; D gene ambiguous. The germline CDR1 and CDR2 sequences are SGHRS and YFSETQ. This CDR3 has 15 amino acids. The V and J ends lost 2 bases and 0 bases respectively, with 6 bases between them.

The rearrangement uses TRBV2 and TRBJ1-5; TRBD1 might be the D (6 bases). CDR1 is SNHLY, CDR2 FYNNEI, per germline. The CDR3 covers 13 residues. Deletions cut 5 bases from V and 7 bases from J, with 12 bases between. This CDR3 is CASSPGVGQPQHF. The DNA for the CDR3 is TGTGCCAGCAGTCCAGGGGTAGGCCAGCCCCAGCATTTT.

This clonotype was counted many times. The CDR3 protein is CASSQEGTGGTEAFF. CDR3 DNA sequence: TGCGCCAGCAGCCAAGAAGGTACAGGGGGGACTGAAGCTTTCTTT. V gene TRBV4-1 combines with J gene TRBJ1-1; 8 nucleotides align to TRBD1. Trimming at V came to 0 bases and at J to 5 bases, leaving 5 bases not matched to a gene. Germline V gene sequence: CDR1 MGHRA, CDR2 YSYEKL. CDR3 length: 15 amino acids.

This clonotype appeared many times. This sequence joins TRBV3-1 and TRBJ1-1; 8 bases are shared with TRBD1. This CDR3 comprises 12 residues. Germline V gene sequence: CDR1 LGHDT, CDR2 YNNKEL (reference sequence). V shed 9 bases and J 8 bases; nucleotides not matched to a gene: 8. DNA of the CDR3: TGTGCCAGTCTATTAGGACAGGGCGAAGCTTTCTTT. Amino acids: CASLLGQGEAFF.

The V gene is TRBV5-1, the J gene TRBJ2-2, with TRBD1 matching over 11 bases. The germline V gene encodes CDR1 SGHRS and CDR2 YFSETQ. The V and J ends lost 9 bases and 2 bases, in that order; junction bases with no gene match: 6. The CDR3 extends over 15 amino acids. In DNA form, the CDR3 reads TGCGCCACCAAACGGACAGGGGGCAACACCGGGGAGCTGTTTTTT. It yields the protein CATKRTGGNTGELFF.

CDR3 amino acids: CASSALAFGQFF. As DNA, the CDR3 is TGTGCCAGCAGCGCCCTAGCGTTTGGGCAGTTCTTC. The chain uses TRBV2 and TRBJ2-1, with D maybe TRBD2 (6 bases). From germline, CDR1 is SNHLY and CDR2 FYNNEI. The V end was cut by 6 bases, the J end by 12 bases, with 15 bases between. The CDR3 is made up of 12 amino acids. Drawing the rest from reference TRBV2 and TRBJ2-1, the complete variable domain is EPEVTQTPSHQVTQMGQEVILRCVPISNHLYFYWYRQILGQKVEFLVSFYNNEISEKSEIFDDQFSVERPDGSNFTLKIRSTKLEDSAMYFCASSALAFGQFFGPGTRLTVL.

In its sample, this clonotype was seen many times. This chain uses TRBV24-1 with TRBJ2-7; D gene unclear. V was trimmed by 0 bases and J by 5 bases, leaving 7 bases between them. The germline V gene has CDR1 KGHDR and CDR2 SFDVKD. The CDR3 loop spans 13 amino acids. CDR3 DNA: TGTGCCACCAGTGATTTGTGGGTCGACGAGCAGTACTTC. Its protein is CATSDLWVDEQYF.

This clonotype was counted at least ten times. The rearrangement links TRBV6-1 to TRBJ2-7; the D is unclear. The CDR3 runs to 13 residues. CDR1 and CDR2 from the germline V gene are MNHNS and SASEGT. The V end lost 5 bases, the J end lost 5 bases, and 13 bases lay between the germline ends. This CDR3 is CASSRGQENEQYF. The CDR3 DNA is TGTGCCAGCAGTAGAGGTCAGGAGAACGAGCAGTACTTC.

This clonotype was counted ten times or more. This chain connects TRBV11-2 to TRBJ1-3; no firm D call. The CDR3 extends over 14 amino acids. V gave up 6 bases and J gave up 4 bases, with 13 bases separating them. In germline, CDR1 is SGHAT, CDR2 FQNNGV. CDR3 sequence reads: CASSSNFRGNTIYF. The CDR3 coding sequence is TGTGCCAGCAGTTCTAACTTCCGCGGAAACACCATATATTTT.

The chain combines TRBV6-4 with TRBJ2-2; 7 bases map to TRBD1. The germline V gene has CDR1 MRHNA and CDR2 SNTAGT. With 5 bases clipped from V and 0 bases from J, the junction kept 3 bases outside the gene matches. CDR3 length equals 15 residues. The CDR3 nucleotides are TGTGCCAGCAGTAAGGGACAGCCGAACACCGGGGAGCTGTTTTTT. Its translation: CASSKGQPNTGELFF.

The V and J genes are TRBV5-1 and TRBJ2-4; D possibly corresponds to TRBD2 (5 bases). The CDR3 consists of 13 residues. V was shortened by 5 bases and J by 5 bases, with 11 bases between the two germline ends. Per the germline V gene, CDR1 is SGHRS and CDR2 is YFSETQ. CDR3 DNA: TGCGCCAGCAGGGCGGGTGTCCAAAACATTCAGTACTTC. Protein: CASRAGVQNIQYF.

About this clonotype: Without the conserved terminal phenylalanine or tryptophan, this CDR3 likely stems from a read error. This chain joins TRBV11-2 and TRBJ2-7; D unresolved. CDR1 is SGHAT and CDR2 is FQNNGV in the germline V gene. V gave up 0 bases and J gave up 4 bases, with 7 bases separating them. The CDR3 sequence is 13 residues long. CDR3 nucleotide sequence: TGTGCCAGCAGCTTAGAGGCTGTTTACGAGCAGTACTAC. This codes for CASSLEAVYEQYY.

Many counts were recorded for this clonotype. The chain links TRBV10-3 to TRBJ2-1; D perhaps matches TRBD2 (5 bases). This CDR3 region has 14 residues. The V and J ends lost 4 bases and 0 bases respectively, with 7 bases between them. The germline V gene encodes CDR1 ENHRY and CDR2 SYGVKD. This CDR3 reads CAISVGSSYNEQFF. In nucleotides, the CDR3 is TGTGCCATCAGTGTAGGGAGCTCCTACAATGAGCAGTTCTTC.

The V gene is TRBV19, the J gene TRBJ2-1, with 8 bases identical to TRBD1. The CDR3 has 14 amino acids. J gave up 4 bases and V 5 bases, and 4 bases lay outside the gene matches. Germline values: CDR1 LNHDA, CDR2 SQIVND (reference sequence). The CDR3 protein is CASSWTGNYNEQFF. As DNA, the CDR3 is TGTGCCAGTAGTTGGACAGGGAATTACAATGAGCAGTTCTTC. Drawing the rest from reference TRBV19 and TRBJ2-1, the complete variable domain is DGGITQSPKYLFRKEGQNVTLSCEQNLNHDAMYWYRQDPGQGLRLIYYSQIVNDFQKGDIAEGYSVSREKKESFPLTVTSAQKNPTAFYLCASSWTGNYNEQFFGPGTRLTVL.